This TCR beta chain was captured in a study of vaccination effects on CD4 cells after COVID-19. A remark on this clone: What it binds is unknown.

Expansion of antigen-specific CD4+ T cells with viral peptide pools was carried out by the ViraFEST assay before sequencing. It was after approximately 10 days of culture that CD4+ T cells were isolated. Profiling relied on immunoSEQ multiplex PCR, and the TCRdb table lists in-frame clones only, not all of them. The profile shows under 13,000 clones, around 70% of them singletons. The sample here was CD4+ T cells from PBMCs cultured with HCoV-229E spike peptides, taken before COVID-19 vaccination. The TCR originated in a human donor who received a COVID-19 vaccine.

The CDR3 bases are TGTGCCAGCAGTAACCCGACGGGACAGCGGGAGACCCAGTACTTC. Protein product: CASSNPTGQRETQYF. The V call is TRBV5-4, the J call TRBJ2-5; 7 nucleotides align to TRBD1. Trimming cost V 5 bases and J 5 bases; bases outside gene matches: 12. CDR1 SGHNT and CDR2 YYREEE come from the germline V gene (reference sequence). The CDR3 spans 15 residues. Variable domain in full (rest from reference TRBV5-4 and TRBJ2-5): ETGVTQSPTHLIKTRGQQVTLRCSSQSGHNTVSWYQQALGQGPQFIFQYYREEENGRGNFPPRFSGLQFPNYSSELNVNALELDDSALYLCASSNPTGQRETQYFGPGTRLLVL.